This T cell receptor beta chain was recorded in a study of beta chain features in type 1 diabetes. On the study more broadly: Sorted cells numbering approximately 110,000,000 were examined across all samples. Notes on the study in general: For type 1 diabetes patients, VDJ junctions showed fewer insertions and more deletions. Sampled from patients, naive, central memory and Treg TCRB repertoires appeared more similar than those sampled from healthy donors.

One heparinised draw of blood, averaging roughly 120 mL, came from each donor. The whole isolated RNA underwent reverse transcription, so sequencing captured expressed TCRB transcripts. The table came from immunoSEQ multiplex PCR; TCRdb's copy has only in-frame clones and leaves some out. The table records roughly 610,000 clones, about 14% of them present only once. This clone was picked up a small number of times. Its target is not known. The sequenced sample consisted of naive CD4+ T cells from blood. This clonotype was sampled from a man younger than 35 in good health.

The CDR3 spells CASSFEVSGNTIYF. CDR3 nucleotide sequence: TGTGCCAGCAGCTTCGAGGTATCCGGAAACACCATATATTTT. J is TRBJ1-3 and V is TRBV11-1, with D hard to call. CDR1 and CDR2 (germline): SGHAT, FQDESV (reference sequence). Trimming pared 3 bases from V and 4 bases from J, leaving 10 bases between. The CDR3 runs 14 residues.